Below are 20 T cell receptor beta chains sequenced from a single sample in a study of blood T cell repertoires in COVID-19. Here immunoSEQ multiplex PCR was the method, and the copy in TCRdb shows in-frame clones only, minus some. The sample lists roughly 320,000 clones; about 82% were seen once. The sequencing input was peripheral blood. Receptors were obtained from a human donor in a cohort sampled during active COVID-19.

This chain links TRBV5-5 with TRBJ2-7, with a tentative D call TRBD2 (5 bases). Between the trimmed V and J ends, which lost 1 base and 2 bases, there was a span of 13 bases. This CDR3 is built from 15 residues. The V gene's germline CDR1 is SGHKS and CDR2 YYEKEE (reference sequence). The CDR3, as DNA: TGTGCCAGCAGCTTGTTTGGACGGGATACCTACGAGCAGTACTTC. This sequence encodes CASSLFGRDTYEQYF. The full variable domain, in which reference TRBV5-5 and TRBJ2-7 provide the parts outside the CDR3, is DAGVTQSPTHLIKTRGQQVTLRCSPISGHKSVSWYQQVLGQGPQFIFQYYEKEERGRGNFPDRFSARQFPNYSSELNVNALLLGDSALYLCASSLFGRDTYEQYFGPGTRLTVT.

The rearrangement links TRBV10-3 to TRBJ1-1; the match to TRBD1 covers 7 bases. Germline lookup yields CDR1 ENHRY and CDR2 SYGVKD. This CDR3 spans 15 amino acids. Trimming at V came to 3 bases and at J to 6 bases, leaving 10 bases not matched to a gene. The CDR3 nucleotides read TGTGCCATCAGTGAATCTGTCGACAGGGACCCTGAAGCTTTCTTT. The encoded protein is CAISESVDRDPEAFF.

This chain uses TRBV2 with TRBJ1-2; the match to TRBD1 covers 8 bases. Trimming cost V 5 bases and J 4 bases; bases outside gene matches: 3. The CDR3 consists of 13 residues. From germline, CDR1 is SNHLY and CDR2 FYNNEI. CDR3 coding DNA: TGTGCCAGCAGTCCGGGACAGGCCTATGGCTACACCTTC. It yields the protein CASSPGQAYGYTF.

This chain uses TRBV15 with TRBJ1-1; D unclear. Germline values: CDR1 LNHNV, CDR2 YYDKDF (reference sequence). V was clipped by 7 bases and J by 4 bases, with 13 bases between them. The CDR3 covers 13 residues. The CDR3 loop reads CATTLSGSTEAFF. The CDR3 DNA reads TGTGCCACCACCTTGTCGGGAAGCACTGAAGCTTTCTTT.

In its sample, this clone was seen once. The chain joins TRBV2 to TRBJ1-2; D ambiguous. Germline V gene lookup returns CDR1 SNHLY and CDR2 FYNNEI. This CDR3 comprises 11 residues. V gave up 7 bases and J gave up 4 bases, with 7 bases separating them. Here the CDR3 DNA reads TGTGCCAGCACCGACATCTATGGCTACACCTTC. Translation gives CASTDIYGYTF.

The chain is built from TRBV4-1 and TRBJ2-5; 13 bases align to TRBD2. V trimming: 1 base; J trimming: 5 bases; junction bases outside the gene matches: 10. This CDR3 comprises 18 residues. Germline V gene lookup returns CDR1 MGHRA and CDR2 YSYEKL. CDR3 sequence reads: CASSQATSGGALVETQYF. The DNA for the CDR3 is TGCGCCAGCAGCCAAGCCACTAGCGGGGGGGCCTTGGTGGAGACCCAGTACTTC.

This chain's CDR3 is CASSSSRGPGNTIYF. The CDR3 DNA reads TGTGCCAGCTCAAGTTCCAGGGGGCCTGGAAACACCATATATTTT. This chain links TRBV18 with TRBJ1-3, with 8 bases lining up with TRBD1. CDR1 is KGHSH, CDR2 LQKENI, per germline. The CDR3 consists of 15 residues. The V segment lost 5 bases and the J segment 2 bases; nucleotides outside the gene matches: 5.

The sample holds one count of this clone. CDR3: CASSNPGQTNTGELFF. The CDR3, as DNA: TGTGCCAGTAGTAACCCGGGACAGACGAACACCGGGGAGCTGTTTTTT. This chain joins TRBV19 and TRBJ2-2; 7 nucleotides line up with TRBD1. Trimming took 4 bases from V and 0 from J; bases not matched to a gene: 5. This CDR3 has 16 residues. Germline assignment: CDR1 LNHDA and CDR2 SQIVND (reference sequence).

The chain joins TRBV18 to TRBJ2-7; the match to TRBD2 covers 8 bases. The ends lost 3 bases at V and 3 bases at J; junction bases unmatched: 16. In germline, CDR1 is KGHSH, CDR2 LQKENI. The CDR3 consists of 18 residues. The CDR3 region is CASSPFPPGTRTFYEQYF. The CDR3 DNA is TGTGCCAGCTCACCGTTCCCCCCGGGGACTAGGACTTTCTACGAGCAGTACTTC. The variable domain in full, with the rest retrieved from reference TRBV18 and TRBJ2-7, is NAGVMQNPRHLVRRRGQEARLRCSPMKGHSHVYWYRQLPEEGLKFMVYLQKENIIDESGMPKERFSAEFPKEGPSILRIQQVVRGDSAAYFCASSPFPPGTRTFYEQYFGPGTRLTVT.

The chain joins TRBV7-8 to TRBJ2-1; 12 positions agree with TRBD2. The CDR3 runs to 19 residues. Germline CDR1 reads SGHVS; CDR2 reads FQNEAQ. After removal of 3 bases from V and 0 bases from J, the junction contained 9 bases not matched to a gene. CDR3 in DNA: TGTGCCAGCAGCTTTCGGCTAGCGGGGGGGATTAGCTCCTACAATGAGCAGTTCTTC. Its translation is CASSFRLAGGISSYNEQFF. The full variable domain, its missing parts supplied by reference TRBV7-8 and TRBJ2-1, is GAGVSQSPRYKVAKRGQDVALRCDPISGHVSLFWYQQALGQGPEFLTYFQNEAQLDKSGLPSDRFFAERPEGSVSTLKIQRTQQEDSAVYLCASSFRLAGGISSYNEQFFGPGTRLTVL.

The chain is built from TRBV25-1 and TRBJ1-4; 10 bases match TRBD1. Germline trimming cut 2 bases from V and 8 bases from J; bases unmatched to any gene: 8. This CDR3 has 16 amino acids. Germline lookup yields CDR1 MGHDK and CDR2 SYGVNS. This CDR3 reads CASSEGRQGASEKLFF. The CDR3, as DNA: TGTGCCAGCAGTGAAGGTCGACAGGGGGCGTCCGAAAAACTGTTTTTT.

The chain is built from TRBV5-1 and TRBJ1-4; the match to TRBD1 covers 9 bases. There are 15 residues in the CDR3. Germline trimming cut 4 bases from V and 8 bases from J; bases unmatched to any gene: 9. Looked up from germline, CDR1 is SGHRS and CDR2 is YFSETQ. For the CDR3, the DNA is TGCGCCAGCAGCCCCGGGACAGGGCACCTCGAAAAACTGTTTTTT. As protein: CASSPGTGHLEKLFF.

The rearrangement links TRBV7-3 to TRBJ1-1; TRBD1 is a possible D gene (5 bases). The germline V gene has CDR1 SGHTA and CDR2 FQGTGA. CDR3 length: 17 residues. Trimming removed 1 base from V and 0 bases from J, with 15 bases in between. The CDR3 sequence: CASSLRVVGDLNTEAFF. As DNA, the CDR3 is TGTGCCAGCAGCTTAAGGGTCGTAGGGGACTTGAACACTGAAGCTTTCTTT.

The V gene is TRBV4-1, the J gene TRBJ1-4, with 8 bases fitting TRBD1. The junction had 9 bases not matched to a gene; V was cut back by 1 base and J by 8 bases. The CDR3 length is 16 residues. Germline CDR1 reads MGHRA; CDR2 reads YSYEKL. The CDR3 region is CASSQGSGTGGEKLFF. Written as DNA, the CDR3 is TGCGCCAGCAGCCAAGGAAGTGGGACAGGAGGGGAAAAACTGTTTTTT.

CDR3 in amino acids: CASSTRTGWVDEQYF. The CDR3 region has the DNA TGTGCCAGTAGTACAAGGACAGGGTGGGTCGACGAGCAGTACTTC. The rearrangement links TRBV19 to TRBJ2-7; 8 bases are shared with TRBD1. The CDR3 length is 15 residues. Germline assignment: CDR1 LNHDA and CDR2 SQIVND (reference sequence). V trimming: 4 bases; J trimming: 5 bases; junction bases outside the gene matches: 10.

This chain links TRBV5-4 with TRBJ1-2; TRBD1 matches at 8 bases. Losses at the gene ends were 6 bases for V and 4 bases for J; bases not matched to a gene: 11. The CDR3 consists of 15 residues. Germline CDR1 SGHNT, CDR2 YYREEE (reference sequence). The CDR3 here is CASNLDRGHIYGYTF. CDR3 DNA: TGTGCCAGCAACTTAGACAGGGGCCATATCTATGGCTACACCTTC.

This clone has only a few counts. This chain joins TRBV4-1 and TRBJ1-2; D is unclear. The CDR3 consists of 14 residues. The V gene's germline CDR1 is MGHRA and CDR2 YSYEKL. The ends were cut back, 1 base at V and 7 bases at J, with 13 bases in the middle. The chain's CDR3 is CASSQVGERIGYTF. In DNA form, the CDR3 reads TGCGCCAGCAGCCAAGTTGGGGAGAGGATTGGCTACACCTTC.

This clone was detected only once. The CDR3 loop reads CATSVGQPNYGYTF. CDR3 sequence (DNA): TGTGCCACCAGCGTGGGACAGCCTAACTATGGCTACACCTTC. The rearrangement links TRBV15 to TRBJ1-2; 7 bases map to TRBD1. The CDR3 has 14 amino acids. Germline CDR1 reads LNHNV; CDR2 reads YYDKDF (reference sequence). V shed 5 bases, J shed 0 bases, and the junction held 3 bases outside the gene matches. Based on the CDR3 plus reference TRBV15 and TRBJ1-2, the full variable domain is DAMVIQNPRYQVTQFGKPVTLSCSQTLNHNVMYWYQQKSSQAPKLLFHYYDKDFNNEADTPDNFQSRRPNTSFCFLDIRSPGLGDTAMYLCATSVGQPNYGYTFGSGTRLTVV.

The rearrangement joins TRBV5-5 to TRBJ2-4; D gene uncertain. The CDR3 is made up of 15 amino acids. In germline, CDR1 is SGHKS, CDR2 YYEKEE (reference sequence). V dropped 0 bases and J dropped 3 bases, with 10 bases sitting between them. CDR3 nucleotides: TGTGCCAGCAGCTTGGGCGGCCCGGTCAAAAACATTCAGTACTTC. Protein sequence: CASSLGGPVKNIQYF. The whole variable domain, filled in from reference TRBV5-5 and TRBJ2-4, reads DAGVTQSPTHLIKTRGQQVTLRCSPISGHKSVSWYQQVLGQGPQFIFQYYEKEERGRGNFPDRFSARQFPNYSSELNVNALLLGDSALYLCASSLGGPVKNIQYFGAGTRLSVL.

This chain links TRBV3-1 (or the pseudogene TRBV3-2) with TRBJ2-3, with 9 bases that match TRBD1. This CDR3 comprises 15 residues. With 4 bases clipped from V and 3 bases from J, the junction kept 5 bases outside the gene matches. In germline, CDR1 is LGHDT, CDR2 YNNKEL (reference sequence). CDR3 nucleotides: TGTGCCAGCAGCCCGGGGACAGGGAAGACAGATACGCAGTATTTT. Amino acid sequence: CASSPGTGKTDTQYF.